Below, 8 T cell receptor beta chains from the same sample are listed, as sequenced in a study of T cell repertoires in cytomegalovirus infection. No cognate antigen is known for these TCRs. One entry per CDR3 protein, called by TCRdb with MiXCR from the reads. The sample holds about 46,000 distinct CDR3 sequences; 20% to 25% are singletons and the top ten take about 18%. The sample consisted of PBMCs, sequenced either directly or after in vitro stimulation (not recorded which). Every receptor here comes from a human donor in good health (CMV status not recorded). Some clones in this sample may be carry-over from other donors' samples.

The J gene is TRBJ1-5, the V gene TRBV7-9, with 7 bases matching TRBD1. Trimming took 6 bases from V and 4 from J; bases not matched to a gene: 6. From germline, CDR1 is SEHNR and CDR2 FQNEAQ (reference sequence). The CDR3 extends over 14 amino acids. CDR3 loop: CASRRGTENQPQHF. In DNA, the CDR3 is TGTGCCAGCAGGCGTGGGACAGAAAATCAGCCCCAGCATTTT.

The table lists this clonotype with a few counts. The CDR3 DNA sequence: TGTGCCAGCAGCTTAAGGGCGGGGGGTCAGCCCCAGCATTTT. It translates to CASSLRAGGQPQHF. J is TRBJ1-5 and V is TRBV7-2, with a possible D match to TRBD1 (5 bases). From germline, CDR1 is SGHTA and CDR2 FQGNSA. The CDR3 loop spans 14 amino acids. Trimming removed 2 bases at V and 6 bases at J, with 11 bases between. Using reference TRBV7-2 and TRBJ1-5 for the parts outside the CDR3, the full variable domain is GAGVSQSPSNKVTEKGKDVELRCDPISGHTALYWYRQSLGQGLEFLIYFQGNSAPDKSGLPSDRFSAERTGGSVSTLTIQRTQQEDSAVYLCASSLRAGGQPQHFGDGTRLSIL.

The chain employs TRBV19 and TRBJ2-5, with D perhaps assigned TRBD1 or TRBD2 (5 bases each). The CDR3 extends over 12 amino acids. The V and J ends lost 8 bases and 5 bases respectively, with 12 bases between them. Germline V gene data show CDR1 as LNHDA and CDR2 as SQIVND (reference sequence). Here the CDR3 reads CASASWGETQYF. DNA for the CDR3: TGTGCCAGTGCTAGTTGGGGGGAGACCCAGTACTTC.

The V call is TRBV7-8, the J call TRBJ2-7; 10 bases align to TRBD2. Trimming cost V 5 bases and J 5 bases; bases outside gene matches: 12. This CDR3 has 16 amino acids. Germline CDR1 is SGHVS and CDR2 is FQNEAQ. CDR3 sequence (DNA): TGTGCCAGCAGCCCCTACACTAGCGGGATTGTCAACGAGCAGTACTTC. This encodes CASSPYTSGIVNEQYF.

For this clonotype: A much larger clone is a single base away; this may be a read error. The chain carries TRBV7-2 and TRBJ2-3; 8 bases align to TRBD2. Germline CDR1 reads SGHTA; CDR2 reads FQGNSA. Germline trimming cut 5 bases from V and 0 bases from J; bases unmatched to any gene: 1. The CDR3 length is 14 residues. The CDR3 region has the DNA TGTGCCAGCAGCCCTAGCGGGAGCACAGATACGCAGTATTTT. Its translation: CASSPSGSTDTQYF.

This chain links TRBV28 with TRBJ2-7; 8 bases agree with TRBD2. Trimming removed 3 bases from V and 5 bases from J; junction bases left unmatched: 9. The germline V gene encodes CDR1 MDHEN and CDR2 SYDVKM. The CDR3 has 15 residues. The CDR3 region has the DNA TGTGCCAGCAGTTTTCCCGGGAGGGCTGTCCACGAGCAGTACTTC. Amino acids: CASSFPGRAVHEQYF.

The sample holds a few counts of this clonotype. The chain has TRBV10-3 and TRBJ2-3; 7 nucleotides match TRBD1. The ends lost 8 bases at V and 2 bases at J; junction bases unmatched: 7. This CDR3 spans 14 amino acids. CDR1 and CDR2 (germline): ENHRY, SYGVKD. The CDR3 region is CAIADRDPTDTQYF. As DNA, the CDR3 is TGTGCCATCGCCGACAGGGACCCCACAGATACGCAGTATTTT.

This clonotype was seen more than once but under ten times. The chain joins TRBV19 to TRBJ1-2; a possible D gene is TRBD1 (5 bases). Germline V gives CDR1 LNHDA, CDR2 SQIVND (reference sequence). The V end was cut by 5 bases, the J end by 7 bases, with 11 bases between. The CDR3 is 12 residues long. The CDR3 sequence: CASSPQGGGYTF. The CDR3 DNA reads TGTGCCAGTAGTCCCCAGGGTGGTGGCTACACCTTC.